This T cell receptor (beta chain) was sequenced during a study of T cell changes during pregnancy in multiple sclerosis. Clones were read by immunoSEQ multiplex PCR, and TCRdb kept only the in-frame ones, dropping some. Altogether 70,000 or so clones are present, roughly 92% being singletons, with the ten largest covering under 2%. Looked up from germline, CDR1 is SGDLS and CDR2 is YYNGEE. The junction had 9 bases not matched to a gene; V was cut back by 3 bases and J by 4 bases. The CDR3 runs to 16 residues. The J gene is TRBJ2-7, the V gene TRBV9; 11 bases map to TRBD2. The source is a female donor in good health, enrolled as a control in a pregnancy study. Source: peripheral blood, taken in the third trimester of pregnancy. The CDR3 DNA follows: TGTGCCAGCAGCGCCCGTGGACTAGCGGGTAATTACGAGCAGTACTTC. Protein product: CASSARGLAGNYEQYF.